The 5 T cell receptor beta chains reported below all come from one sample, sequenced in a study of human T cells and chemical hapten exposure (dated by TCRdb to the early 2020s). The method behind the library was 5' RACE. Instrument used: Illumina MiSeq. TCRdb ran its own pipeline on the public reads, namely fastp trimming at Q25 and MiXCR clone calling, and kept in-frame beta chains. Every CDR3 protein is listed once, alongside the most common genes and DNA of its rows. The sample has some 150,000 distinct CDR3 sequences on record, around 4.4% of them singletons. The ten largest account for around 1.5% of the sample. Unfractionated whole blood was collected in Tempus Blood RNA tubes, and total RNA was extracted from that blood. The receptors here all came from a female donor in good health.

This clonotype occurred a few times. The chain employs TRBV7-2 and TRBJ1-1; 8 bases line up with TRBD1. The CDR3 runs 15 residues. The trim removed 3 bases at V and 2 bases at J, leaving 5 bases unmatched. Germline V lookup: CDR1 SGHTA, CDR2 FQGNSA. In DNA, the CDR3 is TGTGCCAGCAGCTTTTGGACAGGGACCAACACTGAAGCTTTCTTT. This codes for CASSFWTGTNTEAFF. The whole variable domain, remainder taken from reference TRBV7-2 and TRBJ1-1, is GAGVSQSPSNKVTEKGKDVELRCDPISGHTALYWYRQSLGQGLEFLIYFQGNSAPDKSGLPSDRFSAERTGGSVSTLTIQRTQQEDSAVYLCASSFWTGTNTEAFFGQGTRLTVV.

V usage is TRBV6-6 and J usage is TRBJ2-7; D is undetermined. The germline V gene encodes CDR1 MNHNY and CDR2 SVGAGI (reference sequence). The CDR3 loop spans 14 amino acids. The V end lost 2 bases, the J end lost 1 base, and 9 bases lay between the germline ends. The CDR3 bases are TGTGCCAGCAGTTACAGGACGTGTTCCTACGAGCAGTACTTC. Protein: CASSYRTCSYEQYF.

The sample holds many counts of this clonotype. The chain employs TRBV20-1 and TRBJ1-6; unclear D gene. The length of the CDR3 is 16 residues. V lost 8 bases to trimming and J lost 7 bases, with 24 bases between them. Germline V gene data show CDR1 as DFQATT and CDR2 as SNEGSKA (reference sequence). The CDR3 here is CSRTVFPHLGNSPLHF. The CDR3 region has the DNA TGCAGTAGAACAGTTTTCCCCCATCTAGGCAATTCACCCCTCCACTTT.

This clonotype was counted between two and nine times. The chain couples TRBV7-2 to TRBJ2-4; D gene uncertain. V lost 3 bases and J 2 bases, leaving 11 bases between the germline ends. The CDR3 is 15 amino acids. Germline CDR1 is SGHTA and CDR2 is FQGNSA. CDR3 residues: CASSFLSLSKNIQYF. Written as DNA, the CDR3 is TGTGCCAGCAGCTTTCTAAGCTTGTCCAAAAACATTCAGTACTTC.

In this sample, this clonotype turned up many times. The rearrangement joins TRBV20-1 to TRBJ2-7, with D unclear. The V gene's germline CDR1 is DFQATT and CDR2 SNEGSKA (reference sequence). The CDR3 covers 12 residues. V dropped 1 base and J dropped 6 bases, with 10 bases sitting between them. CDR3 in DNA: TGCAGTGCTAGAGTCAGCACAACCGAGCAGTACTTC. Amino acid sequence: CSARVSTTEQYF.